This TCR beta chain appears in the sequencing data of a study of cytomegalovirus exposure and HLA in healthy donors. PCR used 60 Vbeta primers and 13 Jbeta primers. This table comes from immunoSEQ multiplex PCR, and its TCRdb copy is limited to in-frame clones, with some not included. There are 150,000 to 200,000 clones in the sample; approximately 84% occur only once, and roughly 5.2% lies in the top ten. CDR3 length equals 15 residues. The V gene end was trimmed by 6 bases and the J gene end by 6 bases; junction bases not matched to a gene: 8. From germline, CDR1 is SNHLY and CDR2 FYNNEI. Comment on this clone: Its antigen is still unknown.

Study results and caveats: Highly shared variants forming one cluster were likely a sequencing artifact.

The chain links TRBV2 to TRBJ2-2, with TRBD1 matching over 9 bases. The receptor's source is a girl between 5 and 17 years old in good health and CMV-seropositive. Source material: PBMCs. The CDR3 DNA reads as TGTGCCAGCAGGCGACAGGGGGTAGCTCCCGGGGAGCTGTTTTTT. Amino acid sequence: CASRRQGVAPGELFF.